Following are 4 T cell receptor beta chains from one sample sequenced in a study of T cell responses to AZD1222 COVID-19 vaccine. Clones were sequenced by immunoSEQ multiplex PCR, and TCRdb holds only the in-frame ones, with some missing. The repertoire holds more than 100,000 clones, about nine tenths seen once, with around 8% in the top ten. The specimen was peripheral blood, collected 28 days after the second AZD1222 dose. The receptor set was obtained from an adult who received the AZD1222 COVID-19 vaccine.

V and J are TRBV3-1 (or the pseudogene TRBV3-2) and TRBJ2-7; 11 positions agree with TRBD2. This CDR3 spans 15 amino acids. J gave up 7 bases and V 1 base, and 6 bases lay outside the gene matches. Germline V CDR1 and CDR2: LGHDT, YNNKEL (reference sequence). CDR3: CASSQGLAGTGEQYF. In DNA, the CDR3 is TGTGCCAGCAGCCAAGGACTAGCGGGAACGGGGGAGCAGTACTTC.

The V and J genes are TRBV2 and TRBJ2-7; maybe TRBD1 (5 bases). The CDR3 is 14 residues long. Germline loops: CDR1 SNHLY, CDR2 FYNNEI. V was cut by 3 bases and J by 0 bases, with 9 bases left in between. The CDR3, as DNA: TGTGCCAGCAGTGATACCGACAGCTCCTACGAGCAGTACTTC. This gives the protein CASSDTDSSYEQYF.

J is TRBJ2-3 and V is TRBV10-3; weak D call: TRBD1 (6 bases). CDR1 ENHRY and CDR2 SYGVKD come from the germline V gene. The CDR3 loop spans 14 amino acids. V lost 8 bases, J lost 6 bases, and 18 bases lay in between. The CDR3 sequence is CAIRKTGPTDTQYF. The CDR3 DNA is TGTGCCATCCGAAAGACAGGTCCCACGGATACGCAGTATTTT.

The chain recombines TRBV7-8 with TRBJ2-7, with a tentative D call TRBD1 (6 bases). CDR1 and CDR2 from the germline V gene are SGHVS and FQNEAQ. V was clipped by 1 base and J by 0 bases, with 13 bases between them. This CDR3 has 16 residues. CDR3 nucleotides: TGTGCCAGCAGCTTAGTTGGCACAGGGAACTCCTACGAGCAGTACTTC. Its protein product is CASSLVGTGNSYEQYF.